These 14 T cell receptor beta chains were sequenced from one sample in a study of blood T cells in healthy people across ages. A J-beta primer mix and a sample-barcoded 5' primer were used in a second PCR of about 6 to 12 cycles. TCRdb passed the 5' RACE reads through MiXCR, listing each CDR3 protein once. The sample holds about 1,400,000 distinct CDR3 sequences, around 55% seen once. Sequencing input: blood. These receptor sequences come from a man aged 18 to 29 in good health.

This clonotype was counted between two and nine times. The genes are TRBV7-8 and TRBJ2-1; possibly TRBD1 or TRBD2 for D (5 bases each). The V and J ends lost 3 bases and 3 bases respectively, with 18 bases between them. The CDR3 is 17 residues long. CDR1 is SGHVS and CDR2 is FQNEAQ in the germline V gene. The CDR3 DNA is TGTGCCAGCAGCTTCCGAGGGACCGGGATAGACTACAATGAGCAGTTCTTC. This codes for CASSFRGTGIDYNEQFF.

V gene TRBV7-2 combines with J gene TRBJ2-3; TRBD2 is a possible D gene (6 bases). The V gene lost 5 bases and the J gene lost 7 bases, with 16 bases spanning the gap. Per germline, CDR1 SGHTA and CDR2 FQGNSA. The CDR3 totals 14 residues. As DNA, the CDR3 is TGTGCCAGCAGCCTGGGGATAGCGGCATATACGCAGTATTTT. Translating gives CASSLGIAAYTQYF. The full variable domain, with the rest looked up from reference TRBV7-2 and TRBJ2-3, is GAGVSQSPSNKVTEKGKDVELRCDPISGHTALYWYRQSLGQGLEFLIYFQGNSAPDKSGLPSDRFSAERTGGSVSTLTIQRTQQEDSAVYLCASSLGIAAYTQYFGPGTRLTVL.

V usage is TRBV27 and J usage is TRBJ2-1; TRBD1 is a possible D gene (6 bases). The end of the DNA fits TRBJ2-7 better, so the J call may be wrong. The CDR3 runs to 14 residues. CDR1 is MNHEY, CDR2 SMNVEV, per germline (reference sequence). This chain's CDR3 is CASSSNRAPYEQYF. Here the CDR3 DNA reads TGTGCCAGCAGTTCAAACAGGGCCCCCTACGAGCAGTACTTC.

This clonotype has only one observation. The rearrangement links TRBV6-5 to TRBJ1-5; D gene ambiguous. Per the germline V gene, CDR1 is MNHEY and CDR2 is SVGAGI. Between the trimmed V and J ends, which lost 2 bases and 5 bases, there was a span of 7 bases. This CDR3 spans 13 amino acids. CDR3 bases: TGTGCCAGCAGTTACGGTTATGATCAGCCCCAGCATTTT. This gives the protein CASSYGYDQPQHF.

The V gene is TRBV7-9, the J gene TRBJ2-4; no reliable D call. The DNA end lines up better with TRBJ2-5; the J call may be wrong. CDR3 length: 14 residues. From germline, CDR1 is SEHNR and CDR2 FQNEAQ (reference sequence). The CDR3 is CASSFNGVQETQYF. The CDR3 DNA reads TGTGCCAGCAGCTTTAATGGGGTTCAAGAGACCCAGTACTTC.

The V call is TRBV4-3, the J call TRBJ2-3, with D possibly matching TRBD1 (6 bases). Germline V lookup: CDR1 LGHNA, CDR2 YSLEER. V lost 0 bases and J lost 6, with 19 bases in between. CDR3 length equals 17 residues. The CDR3 loop reads CASSQDSDSRRIDTQYF. For the CDR3, the DNA is TGCGCCAGCAGCCAAGATTCGGACAGCCGACGGATCGATACGCAGTATTTT.

This clonotype turned up a few times. The chain is built from TRBV2 and TRBJ2-5, with 7 bases identical to TRBD2. Germline trimming cut 11 bases from V and 1 base from J; bases unmatched to any gene: 1. Germline assignment: CDR1 SNHLY and CDR2 FYNNEI. The CDR3 sequence is 11 residues long. This CDR3 reads CAGGVQETQYF. For the CDR3, the DNA is TGTGCCGGGGGGGTCCAAGAGACCCAGTACTTC.

The chain has TRBV29-1 and TRBJ2-3; D is unresolved. The germline V gene encodes CDR1 SQVTM and CDR2 ANQGSEA. The CDR3 runs 14 residues. Between the trimmed V and J ends, which lost 3 bases and 0 bases, there was a span of 10 bases. The DNA for the CDR3 is TGCAGCGTTGACAAGGAACTTAGCACAGATACGCAGTATTTT. It encodes CSVDKELSTDTQYF.

The chain is built from TRBV20-1 and TRBJ2-4; 10 bases are shared with TRBD2. The junction had 12 bases not matched to a gene; V was cut back by 0 bases and J by 13 bases. Per germline, CDR1 DFQATT and CDR2 SNEGSKA (reference sequence). This CDR3 has 15 residues. Here the CDR3 reads CSARDLLAGAVEQYF. The CDR3 bases are TGCAGTGCTAGAGATCTTCTAGCGGGAGCGGTGGAGCAGTACTTC.

This clonotype was recorded a few times. The V and J genes are TRBV4-3 and TRBJ2-7; 8 bases fit TRBD1. V lost 0 bases to trimming and J lost 5 bases; unmatched junction nucleotides: 6. Per germline, CDR1 LGHNA and CDR2 YSLEER. This CDR3 has 15 amino acids. CDR3 sequence reads: CASSQEVGQGHEQYF. The CDR3 nucleotides are TGCGCCAGCAGCCAAGAAGTCGGACAGGGCCACGAGCAGTACTTC.

There are a few counts of this clonotype. This chain joins TRBV5-5 and TRBJ2-3; no firm D call. The germline gives CDR1 SGHKS, CDR2 YYEKEE (reference sequence). This CDR3 spans 13 amino acids. Trimming removed 0 bases at V and 6 bases at J, with 8 bases between. Here the CDR3 DNA reads TGTGCCAGCAGCTTGGAATTGGCGGATACGCAGTATTTT. Translated: CASSLELADTQYF.

V usage is TRBV6-1 and J usage is TRBJ1-1; unclear D gene. Germline values: CDR1 MNHNS, CDR2 SASEGT. This CDR3 comprises 16 residues. V lost 1 base to trimming and J lost 4 bases, with 16 bases between them. The CDR3 DNA reads TGTGCCAGCAGTGAAGTGGGGTTTGGAGTAGGCACTGAAGCTTTCTTT. This gives the protein CASSEVGFGVGTEAFF.

This clonotype was detected only once. The chain joins TRBV20-1 to TRBJ2-7; no reliable D call. The CDR3 consists of 12 residues. Trimming pared 6 bases from V and 2 bases from J, leaving 11 bases between. The germline V gene has CDR1 DFQATT and CDR2 SNEGSKA (reference sequence). The DNA for the CDR3 is TGCAGTGCAAGTACTCCTCCCTACGAGCAGTACTTC. It specifies CSASTPPYEQYF.

The chain combines TRBV5-6 with TRBJ2-7; D may be TRBD2 (5 bases). CDR1 SGHDT and CDR2 YYEEEE come from the germline V gene. This CDR3 has 14 residues. Trimming pared 6 bases from V and 0 bases from J, leaving 13 bases between. CDR3 residues: CASTVLANSYEQYF. The CDR3 nucleotides are TGTGCCAGCACCGTGCTAGCTAACTCCTACGAGCAGTACTTC.